Listed below are T cell receptor beta chains from one sample, sequenced in a study of cytomegalovirus exposure and HLA in healthy donors. TCRdb keeps only in-frame clones here, not all; method: immunoSEQ multiplex PCR. The table shows approximately 100,000 clones, with 69% occurring only once. Sequencing was performed on PBMCs. Receptors were obtained from a woman in her sixties or seventies in good health and CMV-seropositive. Each CDR3 is given with its conserved first and last residue. A D gene is named only where the DNA matches it firmly. Size tells how often a clone was seen (once, few, many) or the class of an expanded clone, and some rows leave it out.

v_call	clone_size	d_call	j_call	cdr3_nt	cdr3_aa
TRBV5-1	-	TRBD2	TRBJ2-7	TGCGCCAGCAGCCCCTCTAGCGGGGGTAGCTCCTACGAGCAGTACTTC	CASSPSSGGSSYEQYF
TRBV23-1	-	TRBD2	TRBJ2-3	TGCGCCAGCAGTCAACCGAGCGAAAGGACTAGCGGGGGCCGTCTTCCAGATACGCAGTATTTT	CASSQPSERTSGGRLPDTQYF
TRBV19	-	-	TRBJ1-3	TGTGCCAGTACCGAGAACAGGCGCCCTGGAAACACCATATATTTT	CASTENRRPGNTIYF
TRBV6-4	once	-	TRBJ1-5	TGTGCCAGCAGTGAAGAGGATGGAAGCAATCAGCCCCAGCATTTT	CASSEEDGSNQPQHF
TRBV5-3	-	-	TRBJ1-5	TGTGCCAGAAGCTGTAAAACCCGGGTAAGCAATCAGCCCCAGCATTTT	CARSCKTRVSNQPQHF
TRBV7-2	-	-	TRBJ2-1	TGTGCCAGCAGCTTAGATGGGGGGACGTACAATGAGCAGTTCTTC	CASSLDGGTYNEQFF
TRBV7-2	few	-	TRBJ2-1	TGTGCCAGCAGCTTCTCCTCCGGGTTGTACAATGAGCAGTTCTTC	CASSFSSGLYNEQFF
TRBV7-9	once	-	TRBJ2-5	TGTGCCAGCAGCTTATTCGGGGAGGAGGAGGAGACCCAGTACTTC	CASSLFGEEEETQYF
TRBV4-3	-	TRBD1	TRBJ1-1	TGCGCCAGCAGCCAAAATGCCGGGACAGTGGAAACTGAAGCTTTCTTT	CASSQNAGTVETEAFF
TRBV23-1	-	-	TRBJ2-1	TGCGCCAGCAGTCAATCGATAGGGGACACGCAGTTCGGCCACAATGAGCAGTTCTTC	CASSQSIGDTQFGHNEQFF
TRBV7-6	few	TRBD2	TRBJ2-2	TGTGCCAGCAGCCCTACTAGCGGGGGGAACACCGGGGAGCTGTTTTTT	CASSPTSGGNTGELFF
TRBV5-6	-	-	TRBJ2-7	TGTGCCAGCAGCTCCGACAGAGCTTACGAGCAGTACTTC	CASSSDRAYEQYF
TRBV7-2	-	-	TRBJ2-7	TGTGCCAGCAGCTTAGTAGGTGGCGGGACAGTAGGCGAGCAGTACTTC	CASSLVGGGTVGEQYF
TRBV6-5	-	-	TRBJ2-1	TGTGCCAGCAGTTACGGCGGGTCACCGTTCTTC	CASSYGGSPFF
TRBV4-3	-	-	TRBJ2-1	TGCGCCAGCAGCCACCACGGGGACTACAATGAGCAGTTCTTC	CASSHHGDYNEQFF
TRBV2	-	-	TRBJ1-3	TGTGCCAGCAGTTCCTCGGGGGCTGGAAACACCATATATTTT	CASSSSGAGNTIYF
TRBV28	-	-	TRBJ1-1	TGTGCCAGCAGGACCGGACTGACGACGGGCACTGAAGCTTTCTTT	CASRTGLTTGTEAFF
TRBV2	-	-	TRBJ1-2	TGTGCCAGCGGGAACAGGGAGAGCGGCTATGGCTACACCTTC	CASGNRESGYGYTF
TRBV2	-	TRBD1	TRBJ1-1	TGTGCCAGCAGGTCGGACAGGAAAGACACTGAAGCTTTCTTT	CASRSDRKDTEAFF
TRBV11-2	-	TRBD2	TRBJ2-3	TGTGCCAGCAGCATATTAGCGGGGGGTTATACGCAGTATTTT	CASSILAGGYTQYF
TRBV4-3	once	TRBD1	TRBJ2-1	TGCGCCAGCAGCGAAAGGGCCAAAGGACAGGGCCTGTACAATGAGCAGTTCTTC	CASSERAKGQGLYNEQFF
TRBV7-9	-	-	TRBJ1-1	TGTGCCAGCAGCCCCCAACGGGGGTGGAACACTGAAGCTTTCTTT	CASSPQRGWNTEAFF
TRBV20-1	-	TRBD1	TRBJ1-2	TGCAGTGCCAGTAGGACAGGGAACTACACCTTC	CSASRTGNYTF
TRBV27	-	-	TRBJ2-3	TGTGCCAGCAGTCCGAGGCCATTCACAGATACGCAGTATTTT	CASSPRPFTDTQYF
TRBV18	-	-	TRBJ2-7	TGTGCCAGCTCACCTCGGGTAGGGGTGGACGAGCAGTACTTC	CASSPRVGVDEQYF
TRBV5-6	many	-	TRBJ2-7	TGTGCCAGCAGCTTCGGGACAAGTATTTACGAGCAGTACTTC	CASSFGTSIYEQYF
TRBV6-1	few	TRBD1	TRBJ1-2	TGTGTCAGCAGTGAAGGGGACAGGTGGAGCTACACCTTC	CVSSEGDRWSYTF
TRBV5-1	-	TRBD1	TRBJ1-6	TGCGCCAGCAGCCCCGGGGGTTCGGGACAGTATAATTCACCCCTCCACTTT	CASSPGGSGQYNSPLHF